Detailed here is one TCR beta chain. Its antigen has not been determined. Qualities for individual bases were not recorded, and no much larger clone is one base off. The CDR3 has 15 amino acids, counting the end cysteine and phenylalanine. CDR3 DNA is the only sequence kept; it has 45 bases, read in frame from the first base. Relative to germline, V is 4 bases shorter and J is 6 bases shorter, with 15 bases between their ends. The germline V gene gives CDR1 as MGHDK and CDR2 as SYGVNS. The cohort comprised some 700 healthy bone marrow donors. All cohort members were sampled while nominally healthy, although unrecorded immune exposures were likely present. The donor was CMV seropositive and belonged to the group of more than 250 seropositive cohort members. A peripheral blood sample was provided by each donor, and peripheral blood mononuclear cells were used for TCR beta sequencing. Genomic DNA was extracted from the blood cell samples with the Qiagen DNeasy Blood Extraction Kit.

This record belongs to a study of cytomegalovirus exposure and HLA in healthy donors (dated by TCRdb to the late 2010s). A note on the overall study: An earlier analysis of approximately 640 of the donors reported approximately 300 Gb of sequence data and about 100 million unique TCR beta sequences from some 180 million T cells. An early release that covered fewer than 750 HLA-typed donors contained around 330 gigabases of sequencing data and about 84 million unique TCR sequences. The genetic ancestry cluster associated with self-reported Caucasian donors included about 84% of the roughly 400 genotyped donors. The study was designed to test whether signatures of past pathogen exposure could be identified by cataloging public T cell receptors. Using immunosequencing, the study profiled T cell repertoires from roughly 650 subjects and related those repertoires to cytomegalovirus serostatus. A separate validation cohort of over 95 different subjects was used in addition to the approximately 610-subject first cohort. To predict cytomegalovirus infection status, the study combined high-throughput TCR immunosequencing, statistical association of individual TCRs with disease status, and machine learning. To study patterns of TCR occurrence, a later analysis re-analyzed previously published TCR beta repertoires from 500 to 850 donors and added high-resolution HLA genotyping. In the later analysis, no new phenotypic data were used to find candidate immune exposures; instead, reliance was placed on TCR beta sequences and their occurrence across donors. An earlier analysis of approximately 630 of the donors applied high-throughput TCR beta sequencing to assess whether each TCR beta V gene segment acted as functional or pseudogenic. Donor age, sex, ethnicity and CMV serostatus were collected together with the repertoire data. Genome-wide SNP genotypes for about 60% of the roughly 700 donors were used in a later genetic analysis, which treated that subset as a discovery cohort. Every discovery cohort repertoire had been produced on one sequencing platform. HLA typing included class I and class II loci at four-digit resolution. Typing coverage varied by locus: roughly 629-630 donors for A, B, C, DRB1 and DQB1; around 560 for DQA1; over 600 for DPA1; about 450 for DPB1. Roughly 5 DR-DQ haplotypes were handled as single units for association and clustering, since linkage in the cohort was strong. Among around 400 genotyped donors of the cohort, an average of around 240,000 unique TCR beta nucleotide sequences were sequenced per donor, 15% to 20% of them non-productive.

The paper as a whole reports these results and caveats: According to a later analysis, parvovirus B19, influenza, CMV and Epstein-Barr virus appeared linked to several top co-occurrence clusters. For the cohort, immune exposure information was limited to CMV serostatus. The classifier was reported to diagnose cytomegalovirus status with high specificity and sensitivity in both the original and validation cohorts. A further reported finding was that TCR beta sequences accurately predicted the HLA-A and HLA-B alleles for most subjects in the first cohort. While some public TCRs were present in many individuals, most TCR sequences turned up only very rarely across donors. A later genetic analysis associated a missense DCLRE1C variant with V-gene and J-gene trimming of TCR beta chains, and an independent cohort replicated the association. In this cohort, only TCR beta chains were sequenced, and detectable features were limited by the absence of alpha or paired-chain data. A later analysis found that HLA-associated TCR beta chains were more clonally expanded and had lower generation probabilities than equally common non-associated chains. In an earlier analysis of several hundred of the donors, most TCR beta V segments were observed in productive rearrangements about 87% or about 30% of the time, broadly matching IMGT annotations. Linkage disequilibrium might explain the correlated functional status among segregating V segments, but an unknown experimental factor could not be ruled out. The 87-base-pair reads could not distinguish some IMGT-functional V segments, including TRBV6-2 and TRBV6-3, so those segments were excluded. The earlier analysis of approximately 540 of the donors excluded some 15 rarely observed V segments, including chromosome 9 orphons, because counts were too low. A later analysis found that most CMV-associated TCR beta chains appeared HLA-restricted, with HLA associations seemingly driven largely by CMV exposure. A cluster of highly shared sequence variants was judged likely to be a technical artifact of the sequencing pipeline. Sequencing depth was assumed to be roughly uniform across donors in the presence/absence analyses, though that assumption may not hold. The study gave a list of about 150 TCR beta chains associated with cytomegalovirus. In a later analysis, the rate of TCR association differed among HLA loci, with DRB1 alleles having the most associated TCRs and HLA-C alleles having the fewest. When HLA alleles, especially DR and DQ, strongly co-occurred, TCR associations were difficult to assign to individual alleles. Because some donors lacked HLA typing at each locus, the association tests relied only on the typed subset. Three of the identified cytomegalovirus-associated TCR beta chains were confirmed in vitro to be specific for cytomegalovirus antigens. In a later analysis, around 17,000 TCR beta sequences were associated with specific HLA alleles at a false discovery rate of 0.05. It was suggested by the authors that the approach could potentially be generalized to other disease states and immunological phenotypes. According to a later genetic analysis, donors in an Asian-associated ancestry cluster had fewer N-insertions in productive TCRs than the roughly 660-donor mean.

The library relied on the immunoSEQ multiplex PCR assay. For the multiplex PCR, a mixture combining 60 forward primers for TCR Vbeta segments and 13 reverse primers for TCR Jbeta segments was used. The CDR3 region of rearranged TCR beta genes was amplified from genomic DNA with a multiplex PCR assay. The amplified TCR beta libraries were sequenced on the Illumina HiSeq System as 87-base-pair reads. The paper's data handling went like this. A later analysis counted approximately 84 million unique TCR beta chains across the 690 or so repertoires, and about 10 million of these chains were shared by at least two donors. Raw reads were error-corrected and collapsed into unique sequences by a nearest-neighbor algorithm in which closely related sequences were merged to remove PCR and sequencing errors. To assign V, D and J gene segments, CDR3 sequences were aligned to IMGT reference sequences. For a sequence to be retained, a match of at least six nucleotides was required to both a V gene segment and a J gene segment. A rearrangement was called productive if the CDR3 had no stop codons and remained in frame with V and J, and every other rearrangement was called non-productive. CDR3 was defined by IMGT convention, running from the second conserved V-encoded cysteine to the conserved J-encoded phenylalanine. The earlier analysis of about 610 of the donors excluded sequences that lacked an unambiguous match to a single V gene segment. An earlier analysis of approximately 590 of the donors classified V segments as functional when productive rearrangements were above 56.7% and as segregating when the standard deviation between donors was above 5%. A statistical classification framework was built for diagnosing cytomegalovirus status from the catalog of TCR beta chain sequences. A later analysis assigned V and J genes by comparing TCR nucleotide sequences with IMGT/GENE-DB human TR gene sequences. Using the TCRdist pipeline, a later analysis assigned CDR3 sequences along with most-parsimonious VDJ recombination scenarios. A later analysis defined each TCR beta chain by its CDR3 amino acid sequence plus V-gene family, and excluded reads lacking a unique V-gene family. A later analysis removed 592 highly shared, low-generation-probability nucleotide sequences to deal with suspected cross-contamination and a sequencing artifact. A later analysis calculated a clonal expansion index for each public chain from normalized within-repertoire ranks of inferred template counts. Generation probabilities in a later analysis came from a VDJ recombination model fitted to out-of-frame rearrangements, and those results were checked against IGoR. In a later analysis, TCR-TCR, TCR-HLA and TCR-CMV co-occurrence was scored with hypergeometric tests, and a repertoire-size bias correction was applied to TCR pairs. To estimate false discovery rates, a later analysis permuted the HLA or CMV assignments 20 times. In a later analysis, co-occurring TCRs were grouped using DBSCAN, and TCRdist sequence similarity was added for clustering within HLA-allele-positive subsets. Co-occurrence clustering excluded repertoires with fewer than 30,000 or more than 120,000 public chains, plus five with anomalous nucleotide sharing. TCRdb's version of the immuneACCESS table is confined to in-frame rearrangements and falls short of the full clone set. An unresolved V gene accounts for under half of the shortfall where checked; the remainder is of unknown origin. The V and J calls and the clone size are those of that table, but D and trimming were determined from the DNA. The sample contains about 110,000 clones, 65% to 80% of them found a single time. The leading ten clones occupy about 6.1% of the sample.

This chain joins TRBV25-1 to TRBJ2-2; matching of 5 bases hints at TRBD2 as the D gene. The source of this sequence is a woman in her forties or fifties in good health and CMV-seropositive. The sequenced sample was PBMCs. The CDR3 protein: CASSVSSGVAGELFF. The nucleotides read TGTGCCAGCAGTGTTTCCTCCGGGGTGGCCGGGGAGCTGTTTTTT. With the rest looked up from the reference TRBV25-1 and TRBJ2-2 genes rather than sequenced, the full variable domain is EADIYQTPRYLVIGTGKKITLECSQTMGHDKMYWYQQDPGMELHLIHYSYGVNSTEKGDLSSESTVSRIRTEHFPLTLESARPSHTSQYLCASSVSSGVAGELFFGEGSRLTVL.